The 8 T cell receptor beta chains given below trace back to one sample, sequenced in a study of patients and donors after allogeneic stem cell transplantation. TCRdb used MiXCR to reprocess the RT-PCR reads, holding one entry per CDR3 protein. The data show about 960,000 distinct CDR3 sequences, with more than 15% seen just once and about 6% held by the top ten. The specimen was blood, either unsorted or a sorted T cell fraction (not recorded which). These receptors originate from a human donor who was either an allogeneic HSCT recipient or a stem cell or donor lymphocyte infusion donor (not recorded which). It is not recorded whose cells these are; they may come from a transplant donor.

This clonotype was detected only a few times. This chain links TRBV7-2 with TRBJ1-1, with D perhaps matching TRBD1 (6 bases). Germline V gene data show CDR1 as SGHTA and CDR2 as FQGNSA. Trimming shortened V by 2 bases and J by 1 base, and 14 bases separated the two germline ends. The CDR3 extends over 16 amino acids. The CDR3 here is CASSLQGTKRNTEAFF. The CDR3 region has the DNA TGTGCCAGCAGCTTACAGGGGACAAAAAGGAACACTGAAGCTTTCTTT.

The rearrangement joins TRBV6-1 to TRBJ2-1, with a possible D match to TRBD2 (5 bases). V lost 6 bases to trimming and J lost 2 bases, with 17 bases between them. CDR1 and CDR2 (germline): MNHNS, SASEGT. The CDR3 is made up of 16 amino acids. The CDR3 spells CASSPSSGPAYNEQFF. The CDR3 DNA reads as TGTGCCAGCAGCCCGTCCAGCGGCCCAGCCTACAATGAGCAGTTCTTC.

This clonotype was observed a few times. This chain links TRBV7-2 with TRBJ2-2; 9 bases match TRBD1. Germline lookup yields CDR1 SGHTA and CDR2 FQGNSA. CDR3 size: 12 residues. The trim removed 5 bases at V and 11 bases at J, leaving 3 bases unmatched. CDR3 protein: CASSRQGVELFF. The DNA of the CDR3 is TGTGCCAGCAGCCGACAGGGGGTCGAGCTGTTTTTT.

This clonotype was picked up a small number of times. The V call is TRBV12-3 or TRBV12-4, the J call TRBJ1-2, with D unclear. The CDR3 is 11 amino acids. V shed 0 bases and J shed 7 bases, with 3 bases lying between them. The CDR3 DNA follows: TGTGCCAGCAGTTTAGCTTCTGGCTACACCTTC. Its protein product is CASSLASGYTF.

This clonotype was picked up a small number of times. The chain employs TRBV6-1 and TRBJ1-1, with 11 bases identical to TRBD1. CDR3 length: 17 amino acids. V was clipped by 5 bases and J by 6 bases; unmatched bases: 14. The germline V gene has CDR1 MNHNS and CDR2 SASEGT. The CDR3 sequence is CASSTDRGRGKSAEAFF. CDR3 in DNA: TGTGCCAGCAGTACGGACAGGGGGCGAGGGAAATCCGCTGAAGCTTTCTTT.

The rearrangement uses TRBV7-2 and TRBJ1-6; D is possibly TRBD1 (5 bases). Germline loops: CDR1 SGHTA, CDR2 FQGNSA. V gave up 5 bases and J gave up 0 bases, with 14 bases separating them. The CDR3 is 17 amino acids. CDR3 bases: TGTGCCAGCAGCCCTATAGGAGACAGCTCCTATAATTCACCCCTCCACTTT. Translating it yields CASSPIGDSSYNSPLHF.

This clonotype turned up a few times. J is TRBJ1-4 and V is TRBV30; 7 positions agree with TRBD1. CDR1 is GTSNPN and CDR2 is SVGIG in the germline V gene (reference sequence). V lost 3 bases and J lost 5; bases outside the gene matches: 9. The CDR3 runs 15 residues. This CDR3 is CAWSLPTGQNEKLFF. The CDR3 DNA reads TGTGCCTGGAGCCTGCCGACAGGGCAGAATGAAAAACTGTTTTTT.

This chain joins TRBV6-5 and TRBJ2-7; D perhaps matches TRBD1 (6 bases). Germline loops: CDR1 MNHEY, CDR2 SVGAGI. V lost 4 bases to trimming and J lost 7 bases, with 23 bases between them. CDR3 length equals 16 residues. CDR3 loop: CASSFIPTGPSGEQYF. The CDR3, as DNA: TGTGCCAGCAGTTTCATCCCGACAGGTCCGAGTGGGGAGCAGTACTTC.